These 16 T cell receptor beta chains share one sample of origin, sequenced in a study of blood T cell repertoires in COVID-19 (dated by TCRdb to 2020 to 2021). Receptor libraries were prepared by the immunoSEQ multiplex PCR assay. TCRdb holds this immuneACCESS table with in-frame rearrangements only. Some clones are missing; in checked studies, unresolved V genes explain under half, and the rest has no known cause. The sample table holds nearly 70,000 clones, of which around 84% were seen once. The top ten constitute 9% to 10% of the sample. The sequenced sample consisted of peripheral blood. The origin of the receptors is an elderly woman with acute or convalescent COVID-19.

The rearrangement uses TRBV20-1 and TRBJ1-3; 7 nucleotides agree with TRBD1. After removal of 3 bases from V and 0 bases from J, the junction contained 8 bases not matched to a gene. Germline assignment: CDR1 DFQATT and CDR2 SNEGSKA (reference sequence). This CDR3 comprises 16 residues. CDR3 sequence reads: CSASQPGGYSGNTIYF. The DNA for the CDR3 is TGCAGTGCTAGTCAGCCAGGGGGTTACTCTGGAAACACCATATATTTT.

This clone was counted a few times. The genes are TRBV11-1 and TRBJ2-5, with 9 nucleotides matching TRBD2. J lost 2 bases, V lost 0 bases, and 10 bases had no gene match. This CDR3 is 18 amino acids long. Germline V gene data show CDR1 as SGHAT and CDR2 as FQDESV (reference sequence). The CDR3 loop is CASSLAPGTAGGQETQYF. The CDR3 nucleotides read TGTGCCAGCAGCTTAGCGCCAGGGACAGCGGGGGGTCAAGAGACCCAGTACTTC.

The gene calls are TRBV5-1 and TRBJ1-1; 11 nucleotides match TRBD1. With V trimmed by 7 bases and J by 4 bases, 6 bases remained unmatched. There are 14 residues in the CDR3. Germline CDR1 and CDR2: SGHRS and YFSETQ. CDR3 loop: CASVSGTGGTEAFF. CDR3 bases: TGCGCCAGCGTGTCCGGGACAGGGGGCACTGAAGCTTTCTTT.

The V gene is TRBV10-1, the J gene TRBJ2-7, with D uncertain. The V end was cut by 8 bases, the J end by 2 bases, with 13 bases between. Germline CDR1 reads WNHNN; CDR2 reads SYGVQD (reference sequence). This CDR3 has 13 residues. CDR3 nucleotides: TGCGCCAGCTCAGTTCGCCCAGCCTACGAGCAGTACTTC. This sequence encodes CASSVRPAYEQYF.

CDR3 in amino acids: CASSLGVNTIYF. For the CDR3, the DNA is TGTGCCAGCAGCCTCGGGGTAAACACCATATATTTT. This chain joins TRBV11-3 and TRBJ1-3; D is ambiguous. CDR3 size: 12 residues. Trimming stripped 5 bases from V and 6 bases from J, with 8 bases between. Germline V gives CDR1 SGHNT, CDR2 YENEEA. Using reference TRBV11-3 and TRBJ1-3 for the parts outside the CDR3, the full variable domain is EAGVVQSPRYKIIEKKQPVAFWCNPISGHNTLYWYLQNLGQGPELLIRYENEEAVDDSQLPKDRFSAERLKGVDSTLKIQPAELGDSAVYLCASSLGVNTIYFGEGSWLTVV.

This rearrangement joins TRBV3-1 (or the pseudogene TRBV3-2) to TRBJ1-2; 10 positions agree with TRBD1. CDR1 is LGHDT, CDR2 YNNKEL, per germline (reference sequence). CDR3 length: 16 residues. V was clipped by 8 bases and J by 5 bases; unmatched bases: 14. DNA of the CDR3: TGTGCCAGCCTTTCCCCTCCGGGACAGGGGAATTATGGCTACACCTTC. It codes for CASLSPPGQGNYGYTF.

J is TRBJ1-5 and V is TRBV6-6; D gene uncertain. Trimming took 6 bases from V and 4 from J, leaving 4 bases between them. This CDR3 has 11 residues. In germline, CDR1 is MNHNY, CDR2 SVGAGI (reference sequence). As DNA, the CDR3 is TGTGCCAGCAGAGAGAATCAGCCCCAGCATTTT. This encodes CASRENQPQHF.

The V and J genes are TRBV29-1 and TRBJ1-4, with 8 bases matching TRBD1. From germline, CDR1 is SQVTM and CDR2 ANQGSEA. The CDR3 is made up of 13 amino acids. V was pared by 4 bases and J by 7 bases, with 5 bases of the junction left unmatched. The CDR3 DNA is TGCAGCGTTGGAGGGACAGGATCTGAAAAACTGTTTTTT. This translates into CSVGGTGSEKLFF.

The chain is built from TRBV5-6 and TRBJ1-2; 7 bases fit TRBD1. In germline, CDR1 is SGHDT, CDR2 YYEEEE. Trimming took 0 bases from V and 1 from J; bases not matched to a gene: 6. There are 16 residues in the CDR3. CDR3 region: CASSLAGQTINYGYTF. The CDR3 DNA is TGTGCCAGCAGCTTGGCGGGACAGACTATTAACTATGGCTACACCTTC.

V usage is TRBV5-1 and J usage is TRBJ1-2, with 9 bases lining up with TRBD1. Trimming cost V 4 bases and J 7 bases; bases outside gene matches: 8. The CDR3 has 14 amino acids. Per germline, CDR1 SGHRS and CDR2 YFSETQ. The CDR3 loop is CASSTSGTGFGYTF. The CDR3 nucleotides are TGCGCCAGCAGCACCTCCGGGACAGGGTTTGGCTACACCTTC.

The CDR3 protein is CASSLDLTSGETQYF. For the CDR3, the DNA is TGTGCCAGCAGCTTAGATCTCACTAGCGGAGAGACCCAGTACTTC. This chain uses TRBV11-2 with TRBJ2-5, with 8 bases lining up with TRBD2. Germline CDR1 SGHAT, CDR2 FQNNGV. V was pared by 0 bases and J by 4 bases, with 4 bases of the junction left unmatched. The CDR3 has 15 residues.

This chain connects TRBV9 to TRBJ2-7; possibly TRBD1 for D (5 bases). There are 12 residues in the CDR3. Trimming removed 0 bases at V and 6 bases at J, with 7 bases between. From germline, CDR1 is SGDLS and CDR2 YYNGEE. The CDR3 DNA reads as TGTGCCAGCAGCGTAGGGACATCCGAGCAGTACTTC. Protein product: CASSVGTSEQYF. Supplemented by reference TRBV9 and TRBJ2-7, the full variable domain reads DSGVTQTPKHLITATGQRVTLRCSPRSGDLSVYWYQQSLDQGLQFLIQYYNGEERAKGNILERFSAQQFPDLHSELNLSSLELGDSALYFCASSVGTSEQYFGPGTRLTVT.

V gene TRBV11-3 combines with J gene TRBJ1-1; the match to TRBD1 covers 8 bases. The CDR3 extends over 14 amino acids. The junction had 0 bases not matched to a gene; V was cut back by 1 base and J by 2 bases. Germline V lookup: CDR1 SGHNT, CDR2 YENEEA. CDR3 in amino acids: CASSLAGGNTEAFF. The DNA for the CDR3 is TGTGCCAGCAGCTTAGCAGGGGGCAACACTGAAGCTTTCTTT.

The rearrangement joins TRBV7-2 to TRBJ2-5; 10 bases line up with TRBD2. Germline assignment: CDR1 SGHTA and CDR2 FQGNSA. Trimming cost V 5 bases and J 5 bases; bases outside gene matches: 8. The CDR3 length is 15 residues. Written as DNA, the CDR3 is TGTGCCAGCAGCCCGAGCGGGGGGGTTTTTGAGACCCAGTACTTC. This codes for CASSPSGGVFETQYF.

V and J are TRBV7-8 and TRBJ1-4; D is perhaps TRBD1 (6 bases). Trimming stripped 1 base from V and 0 bases from J, with 12 bases between. Per the germline V gene, CDR1 is SGHVS and CDR2 is FQNEAQ. The CDR3 sequence is 17 residues long. The CDR3 spells CASSLEGGGSTNEKLFF. CDR3 nucleotides: TGTGCCAGCAGCTTAGAGGGGGGAGGGTCAACTAATGAAAAACTGTTTTTT.

This clone showed up just once. The V and J genes are TRBV27 and TRBJ1-2; 9 nucleotides line up with TRBD1. Germline CDR1 is MNHEY and CDR2 is SMNVEV (reference sequence). V shed 2 bases and J 7 bases; nucleotides not matched to a gene: 8. CDR3 length: 15 amino acids. The CDR3 DNA is TGTGCCAGCAGTTTAGTGGGACAGGGCGGTACTGGCTACACCTTC. Protein product: CASSLVGQGGTGYTF.